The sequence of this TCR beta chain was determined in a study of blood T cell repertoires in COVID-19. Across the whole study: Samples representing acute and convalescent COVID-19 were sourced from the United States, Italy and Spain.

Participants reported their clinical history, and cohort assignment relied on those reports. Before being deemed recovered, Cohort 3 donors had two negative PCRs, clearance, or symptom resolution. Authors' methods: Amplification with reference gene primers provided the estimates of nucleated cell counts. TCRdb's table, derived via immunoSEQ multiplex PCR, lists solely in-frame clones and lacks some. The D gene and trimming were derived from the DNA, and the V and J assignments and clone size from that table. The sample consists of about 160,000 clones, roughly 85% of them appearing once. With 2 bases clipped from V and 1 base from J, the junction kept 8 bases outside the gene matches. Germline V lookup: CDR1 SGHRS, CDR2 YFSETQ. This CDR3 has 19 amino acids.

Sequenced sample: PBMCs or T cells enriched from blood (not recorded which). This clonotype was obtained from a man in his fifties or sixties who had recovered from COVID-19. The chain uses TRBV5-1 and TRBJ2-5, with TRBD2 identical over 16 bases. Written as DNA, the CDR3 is TGCGCCAGCAGCTTCACCCCGGGACTAGCGGGAGGGTCCCAAGAGACCCAGTACTTC. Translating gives CASSFTPGLAGGSQETQYF.